This T cell receptor beta chain was identified during a study of regulatory T cells in long-lasting Graves disease. Study results and caveats: Blood alone, not thyroid tissue, was studied.

In building TCR beta libraries, iRepertoire HTBI primers were used together with Arm-PCR of CDR3 regions. TCRdb re-derived calls from the multiplex PCR reads in MiXCR, one entry per CDR3 protein. Of approximately 230,000 distinct CDR3 sequences in the sample, around 18% were seen once. Time point given: newly diagnosed GD, antithyroid drugs for less than 3 months. After RNA was extracted from PBMCs, the TCR library was made from it. Trimming at V came to 4 bases and at J to 2 bases, leaving 8 bases not matched to a gene. CDR3 length equals 16 residues. Germline V gene lookup returns CDR1 KGHDR and CDR2 SFDVKD. As to this clonotype: The antigen remains unidentified.

The specimen comprised peripheral blood mononuclear cells (PBMCs), sampled at new diagnosis, from a patient treated with antithyroid drugs. The rearrangement links TRBV24-1 to TRBJ2-7; 9 bases line up with TRBD2. This TCR was sampled from a female donor with Graves disease. DNA of the CDR3: TGTGCCACCAGTGAAACAGGGACTAGCAGGACCTACGAGCAGTACTTC. As protein: CATSETGTSRTYEQYF.